The 13 T cell receptor beta chains reported below all come from one sample, sequenced in a study of CD8+ T cells in alopecia areata. Extracted RNA was reverse transcribed into cDNA, the sequencing template. Some clones are missing from TCRdb's copy, which holds only in-frame ones; the method was immunoSEQ multiplex PCR. The table shows around 190,000 clones, with roughly 60% occurring only once. Treatment specified: oral pan-JAK inhibitor, 5-10 mg twice daily. The sequences come from CD4+ T cells sorted from blood, collected at week 24, from a patient treated with tofacitinib. These receptors came from a human donor with alopecia areata.

The V and J genes are TRBV5-1 and TRBJ2-3; no firm D call. With 8 bases removed from V and 2 bases from J, the gap between germline ends came to 18 bases. The CDR3 runs 15 residues. The germline CDR1 and CDR2 sequences are SGHRS and YFSETQ. CDR3 DNA: TGCGCCAGTCGCGAAAGGACGGGTGACACAGATACGCAGTATTTT. This translates into CASRERTGDTDTQYF.

The gene calls are TRBV7-9 and TRBJ2-2, with D uncertain. This CDR3 spans 13 amino acids. Germline V gene data show CDR1 as SEHNR and CDR2 as FQNEAQ (reference sequence). V lost 5 bases to trimming and J lost 6 bases, with 10 bases between them. The DNA for the CDR3 is TGTGCCAGCAGCCCAGAATTTTCCGGGGAGCTGTTTTTT. Translated: CASSPEFSGELFF.

This chain links TRBV10-3 with TRBJ2-3, with D unclear. Trimming pared 0 bases from V and 6 bases from J, leaving 13 bases between. The germline gives CDR1 ENHRY, CDR2 SYGVKD. The CDR3 has 15 residues. The CDR3 coding sequence is TGTGCCATCAGTGAGTCTGTAGGCCTGGGGGATACGCAGTATTTT. Amino acids: CAISESVGLGDTQYF.

This clone was seen more than once but under ten times. The V call is TRBV5-6, the J call TRBJ2-5; 7 positions match TRBD1. In germline, CDR1 is SGHDT, CDR2 YYEEEE. This CDR3 is 18 amino acids long. Trimming removed 1 base from V and 0 bases from J; junction bases left unmatched: 12. The DNA for the CDR3 is TGTGCCAGCAGCTTGTTGGGGGTCCTGGGACAGTACCAAGAGACCCAGTACTTC. It codes for CASSLLGVLGQYQETQYF.

This chain connects TRBV19 to TRBJ1-6, with D hard to call. The V gene's germline CDR1 is LNHDA and CDR2 SQIVND (reference sequence). Trimming removed 8 bases from V and 3 bases from J, with 5 bases in between. CDR3 length: 12 residues. Here the CDR3 reads CASQDYNSPLHF. In DNA form, the CDR3 reads TGTGCCAGTCAGGACTATAATTCACCCCTCCACTTT.

The gene calls are TRBV15 and TRBJ2-7; TRBD1 aligns across 7 bases. CDR3 length: 16 amino acids. The V and J ends lost 1 base and 5 bases, in that order; junction bases with no gene match: 11. Germline CDR1 and CDR2: LNHNV and YYDKDF (reference sequence). The CDR3 nucleotides read TGTGCCACCAGCAGAGCCCCGACAGGGTTGGTACACGAGCAGTACTTC. This sequence encodes CATSRAPTGLVHEQYF.

The rearrangement uses TRBV5-1 and TRBJ2-2; no clear D. Germline V gene lookup returns CDR1 SGHRS and CDR2 YFSETQ. V lost 0 bases and J 1 base, leaving 10 bases between the germline ends. The CDR3 runs 16 residues. The CDR3, as DNA: TGCGCCAGCAGCTTGGTCCGGTCCCAGAACACCGGGGAGCTGTTTTTT. It is translated as CASSLVRSQNTGELFF.

Written as DNA, the CDR3 is TGCAGCGTTGAACTGGCAGGGTGGATGAACACTGAAGCTTTCTTT. Translation: CSVELAGWMNTEAFF. The J gene is TRBJ1-1, the V gene TRBV29-1; maybe TRBD1 (5 bases). This CDR3 is built from 15 residues. V lost 2 bases, J lost 0 bases, and 13 bases lay in between. The V gene's germline CDR1 is SQVTM and CDR2 ANQGSEA.

The rearrangement uses TRBV25-1 and TRBJ2-7; D perhaps matches TRBD1 (6 bases). V was clipped by 4 bases and J by 1 base, with 14 bases between them. Per germline, CDR1 MGHDK and CDR2 SYGVNS. The CDR3 is 15 residues long. The CDR3: CASSVLLDRSYEQYF. The CDR3, as DNA: TGTGCCAGCAGTGTACTTTTGGACAGATCCTACGAGCAGTACTTC.

This chain joins TRBV10-2 and TRBJ2-4, with D perhaps matching TRBD1 (7 bases). The length of the CDR3 is 14 residues. CDR1 and CDR2 (germline): WSHSY, SAAADI. Trimming took 8 bases from V and 6 from J, leaving 17 bases between them. This CDR3 reads CASGVGGQINIQYF. CDR3 in DNA: TGCGCCAGCGGCGTGGGGGGACAGATAAACATTCAGTACTTC.

This clone was picked up one time. The chain recombines TRBV6-5 with TRBJ1-2; D remains ambiguous. The CDR3 covers 16 residues. Germline-derived CDR1 and CDR2 are MNHEY and SVGAGI. V lost 4 bases and J lost 8, with 23 bases in between. The DNA for the CDR3 is TGTGCCAGCAGTTTGTTGGGTGGTTCATCATTTGGGGGCTACACCTTC. Its translation is CASSLLGGSSFGGYTF.

V usage is TRBV6-6 and J usage is TRBJ1-5; TRBD1 aligns across 7 bases. Germline V gives CDR1 MNHNY, CDR2 SVGAGI (reference sequence). V was clipped by 6 bases and J by 6 bases; unmatched bases: 8. The CDR3 has 14 residues. CDR3 in amino acids: CASRKDRVTQPQHF. The CDR3, as DNA: TGTGCCAGCAGAAAAGACAGGGTAACTCAGCCCCAGCATTTT.

The CDR3 region is CASSLDGVADTQYF. The CDR3 region has the DNA TGCGCCAGCAGCTTGGATGGTGTAGCAGATACGCAGTATTTT. The chain employs TRBV5-1 and TRBJ2-3; unclear D gene. Germline V gene data show CDR1 as SGHRS and CDR2 as YFSETQ. V lost 0 bases and J 4 bases, leaving 9 bases between the germline ends. The CDR3 is 14 amino acids.